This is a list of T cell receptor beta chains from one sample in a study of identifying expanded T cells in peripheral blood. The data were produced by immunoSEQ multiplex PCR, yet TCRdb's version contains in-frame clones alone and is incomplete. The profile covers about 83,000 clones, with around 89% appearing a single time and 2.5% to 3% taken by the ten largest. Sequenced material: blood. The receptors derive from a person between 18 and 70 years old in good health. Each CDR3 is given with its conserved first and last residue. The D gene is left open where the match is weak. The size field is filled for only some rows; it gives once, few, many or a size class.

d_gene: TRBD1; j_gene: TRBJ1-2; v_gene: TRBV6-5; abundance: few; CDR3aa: CASTPGRGHYGYTF; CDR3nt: TGTGCCAGCACCCCGGGTAGGGGGCACTATGGCTACACCTTC
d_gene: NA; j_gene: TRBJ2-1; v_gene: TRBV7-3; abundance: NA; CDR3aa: CASSLTAGSEQFF; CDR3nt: TGTGCCAGCAGCTTAACGGCGGGCAGTGAGCAGTTCTTC
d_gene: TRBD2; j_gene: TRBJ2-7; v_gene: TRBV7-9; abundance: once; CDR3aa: CASSPQTSGRALRYEQYF; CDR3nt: TGTGCCAGCAGCCCCCAGACTAGCGGGAGGGCCTTGCGGTACGAGCAGTACTTC
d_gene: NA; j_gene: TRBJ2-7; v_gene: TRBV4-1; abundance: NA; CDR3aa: CASSQDHGGFSYEQYF; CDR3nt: TGCGCCAGCAGCCAAGATCATGGAGGGTTCTCCTACGAGCAGTACTTC
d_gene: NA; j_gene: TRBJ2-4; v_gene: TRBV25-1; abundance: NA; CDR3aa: CASSASGQKNIQYF; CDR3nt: TGTGCCAGCAGTGCCTCAGGACAAAAAAACATTCAGTACTTC
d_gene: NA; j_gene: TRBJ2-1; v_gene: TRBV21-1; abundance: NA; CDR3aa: CASSKFADVGLAGHTGDEQFF; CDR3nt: TGTGCCAGCAGCAAATTCGCAGATGTGGGACTAGCGGGACACACTGGGGATGAGCAGTTCTTC
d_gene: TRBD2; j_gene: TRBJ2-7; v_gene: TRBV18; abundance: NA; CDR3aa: CASSPPIGGGSYEQYF; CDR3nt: TGTGCCAGCTCACCACCGATCGGGGGAGGGTCCTACGAGCAGTACTTC
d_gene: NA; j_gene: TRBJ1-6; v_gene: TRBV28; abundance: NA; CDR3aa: CASSSQDHSPLHF; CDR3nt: TGTGCCAGCAGTAGCCAGGATCATTCACCCCTCCACTTT
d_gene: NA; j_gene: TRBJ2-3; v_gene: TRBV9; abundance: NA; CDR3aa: CASSVKPQTSTDTQYF; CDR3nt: TGTGCCAGCAGCGTCAAGCCCCAGACTAGCACAGATACGCAGTATTTT
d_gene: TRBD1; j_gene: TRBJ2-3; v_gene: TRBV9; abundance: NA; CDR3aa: CASSVGQGSSDTQYF; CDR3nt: TGTGCCAGCAGCGTTGGACAGGGGTCCTCAGATACGCAGTATTTT
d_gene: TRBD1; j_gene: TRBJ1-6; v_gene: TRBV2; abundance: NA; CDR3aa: CASRIPGQTNSPLHF; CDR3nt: TGTGCCAGCAGGATTCCGGGACAGACAAATTCACCCCTCCACTTT
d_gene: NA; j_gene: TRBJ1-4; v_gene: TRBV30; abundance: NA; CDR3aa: CAWSVSPLGKLFF; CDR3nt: TGTGCCTGGAGTGTCAGCCCCTTAGGAAAACTGTTTTTT
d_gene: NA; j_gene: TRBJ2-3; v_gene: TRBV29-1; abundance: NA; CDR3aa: CSVGLGTDTQYF; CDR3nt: TGCAGCGTGGGATTGGGAACCGATACGCAGTATTTT
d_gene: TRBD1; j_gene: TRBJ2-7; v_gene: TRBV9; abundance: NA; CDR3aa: CASLLQGGDRGPYEQYF; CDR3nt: TGTGCCAGCCTTTTGCAGGGAGGAGACAGGGGTCCCTACGAGCAGTACTTC
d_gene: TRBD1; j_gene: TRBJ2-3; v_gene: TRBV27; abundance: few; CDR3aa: CASSGQGADTQYF; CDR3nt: TGTGCCAGCAGTGGACAGGGGGCAGATACGCAGTATTTT
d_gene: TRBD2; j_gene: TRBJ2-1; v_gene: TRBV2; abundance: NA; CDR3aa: CASSEPDGTSGRSSYNEQFF; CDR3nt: TGTGCCAGCAGTGAACCTGATGGGACTAGCGGTAGGAGCTCCTACAATGAGCAGTTCTTC
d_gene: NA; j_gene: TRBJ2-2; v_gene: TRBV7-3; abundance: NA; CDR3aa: CASSLGPRETGELFF; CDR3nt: TGTGCCAGCAGCTTAGGGCCCAGGGAGACCGGGGAGCTGTTTTTT
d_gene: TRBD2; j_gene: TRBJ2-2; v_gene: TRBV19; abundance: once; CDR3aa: CASSPLAGGPGGELFF; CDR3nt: TGTGCCAGTAGTCCACTAGCGGGGGGGCCTGGTGGGGAGCTGTTTTTT
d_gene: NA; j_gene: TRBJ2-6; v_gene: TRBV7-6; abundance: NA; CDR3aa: CASSLESGANVLTF; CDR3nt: TGTGCCAGCAGCTTAGAGTCCGGGGCCAACGTCCTGACTTTC
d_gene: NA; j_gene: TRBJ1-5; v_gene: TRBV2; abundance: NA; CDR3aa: CASSDGRLGVQPQHF; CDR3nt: TGTGCCAGCAGTGATGGCAGGTTGGGGGTCCAGCCCCAGCATTTT
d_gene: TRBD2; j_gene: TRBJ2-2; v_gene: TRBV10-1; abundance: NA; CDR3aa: CASSVREGATGELFF; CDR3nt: TGCGCCAGCAGTGTACGGGAGGGCGCCACCGGGGAGCTGTTTTTT
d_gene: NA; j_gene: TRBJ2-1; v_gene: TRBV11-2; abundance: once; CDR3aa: CASSLGGHNEQFF; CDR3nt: TGTGCCAGCAGCTTAGGGGGGCACAATGAGCAGTTCTTC